These 21 T cell receptor beta chains came from one sample sequenced in a study of T cells in Graves' hyperthyroidism and ophthalmopathy. RNA transcripts yielded amplified TCR beta CDR3 regions. With the HTBI primer set, the TCR CDR3 went through a first round of RT-PCR. TCRdb used MiXCR to reprocess the multiplex PCR reads, holding one entry per CDR3 protein. Of about 270,000 distinct CDR3 sequences in the sample, around a quarter are singletons; the top ten hold about 25%. Sequenced: blood. The receptors originated from a man aged 35-49 years with Graves' hyperthyroidism that later progressed to Graves' ophthalmopathy.

The V call is TRBV12-3 or TRBV12-4, the J call TRBJ1-1; D not certain. Trimming removed 6 bases from V and 3 bases from J, with 14 bases in between. The CDR3 runs 14 residues. The CDR3 sequence is CASRSTTRDTEAFF. The CDR3 nucleotides are TGTGCCAGCAGATCGACAACCCGGGACACTGAAGCTTTCTTT.

The J gene is TRBJ1-3, the V gene TRBV6-5; D gene ambiguous. In germline, CDR1 is MNHEY, CDR2 SVGAGI. V was shortened by 2 bases and J by 4 bases, with 6 bases between the two germline ends. The CDR3 covers 13 residues. The CDR3 loop is CASSYGPGNTIYF. CDR3 sequence (DNA): TGTGCCAGCAGTTACGGACCCGGAAACACCATATATTTT.

In its sample, this clonotype was seen many times. The chain carries TRBV10-1 and TRBJ2-2; TRBD2 matches at 7 bases. This CDR3 contains 12 residues. Losses at the gene ends were 5 bases for V and 6 bases for J; bases not matched to a gene: 0. Germline V gives CDR1 WNHNN, CDR2 SYGVQD (reference sequence). CDR3 sequence (DNA): TGCGCCAGCAGTCGGGAGGCCGGGGAGCTGTTTTTT. This encodes CASSREAGELFF.

This clonotype was detected only a few times. The chain links TRBV28 to TRBJ2-7; D not resolved. The V gene's germline CDR1 is MDHEN and CDR2 SYDVKM. Trimming shortened V by 4 bases and J by 2 bases, and 9 bases separated the two germline ends. The CDR3 spans 13 residues. The CDR3 spells CASSSQTPYEQYF. Here the CDR3 DNA reads TGTGCCAGCAGTTCGCAAACTCCCTACGAGCAGTACTTC.

The rearrangement links TRBV24-1 to TRBJ2-2; 10 bases agree with TRBD2. The CDR3 runs 14 residues. Unmatched junction bases numbered 2, after V lost 6 bases and J lost 5 bases. Looked up from germline, CDR1 is KGHDR and CDR2 is SFDVKD. Here the CDR3 DNA reads TGTGCCACCAGTCTAGCGGGAGTTACCGGGGAGCTGTTTTTT. It yields the protein CATSLAGVTGELFF.

J is TRBJ2-5 and V is TRBV12-3 or TRBV12-4; D is ambiguous. CDR3 length: 11 residues. V lost 10 bases, J lost 10 bases, and 16 bases lay in between. The DNA for the CDR3 is TGTGCCATTTTTAGGGCCCACAACCAGTACTTC. It codes for CAIFRAHNQYF.

The chain links TRBV4-1 to TRBJ2-5; 8 bases line up with TRBD1. Germline CDR1 is MGHRA and CDR2 is YSYEKL. There are 17 residues in the CDR3. V lost 5 bases, J lost 2 bases, and 13 bases stayed unmatched. CDR3 bases: TGCGCCAGCAGCTCAATTGGACAGGGTCGGGGGCAAGAGACCCAGTACTTC. It encodes CASSSIGQGRGQETQYF.

This sequence joins TRBV6-5 and TRBJ2-5; 12 positions match TRBD2. The CDR3 has 15 amino acids. Germline assignment: CDR1 MNHEY and CDR2 SVGAGI. Trimming cost V 2 bases and J 5 bases; bases outside gene matches: 3. CDR3 sequence reads: CASSYGLAGGETQYF. CDR3 DNA sequence: TGTGCCAGCAGTTACGGGCTAGCGGGAGGGGAGACCCAGTACTTC.

The chain is built from TRBV12-3 or TRBV12-4 and TRBJ2-5; no firm D call. Trimming removed 6 bases from V and 6 bases from J, with 8 bases in between. CDR3 length: 11 residues. This CDR3 is CASRSMKTQYF. DNA of the CDR3: TGTGCCAGCAGGTCGATGAAGACCCAGTACTTC.

This clonotype was counted only a few times. The chain carries TRBV18 and TRBJ2-2; 7 positions match TRBD1. There are 15 residues in the CDR3. Per the germline V gene, CDR1 is KGHSH and CDR2 is LQKENI. Trimming at V came to 4 bases and at J to 4 bases, leaving 6 bases not matched to a gene. CDR3 coding DNA: TGTGCCAGCTCACGGGACAGCCGGACCACCGGGGAGCTGTTTTTT. Translating it yields CASSRDSRTTGELFF.

This clonotype was detected ten times or more. The chain couples TRBV7-2 to TRBJ2-2, with 9 bases identical to TRBD1. V lost 3 bases to trimming and J lost 4 bases; unmatched junction nucleotides: 6. This CDR3 has 16 residues. Germline assignment: CDR1 SGHTA and CDR2 FQGNSA. The CDR3 DNA is TGTGCCAGCAGCTTTACAGGGGGCGCCGGCACCGGGGAGCTGTTTTTT. This gives the protein CASSFTGGAGTGELFF.

This clonotype was seen ten or more times. The rearrangement uses TRBV28 and TRBJ1-1; 7 positions match TRBD1. The germline V gene encodes CDR1 MDHEN and CDR2 SYDVKM. There are 16 residues in the CDR3. Germline trimming cut 6 bases from V and 1 base from J; bases unmatched to any gene: 11. CDR3 DNA sequence: TGTGCCAGCAGCCCAGCCCAACAGGGGCCGAACACTGAAGCTTTCTTT. It codes for CASSPAQQGPNTEAFF.

This chain links TRBV2 with TRBJ1-6; D is ambiguous. CDR3 size: 12 residues. V was cut by 3 bases and J by 8 bases, with 5 bases left in between. Germline lookup yields CDR1 SNHLY and CDR2 FYNNEI. This CDR3 is CASSDSHSPLHF. The CDR3 coding sequence is TGTGCCAGCAGTGATAGTCATTCACCCCTCCACTTT. Based on the CDR3 plus reference TRBV2 and TRBJ1-6, the full variable domain is EPEVTQTPSHQVTQMGQEVILRCVPISNHLYFYWYRQILGQKVEFLVSFYNNEISEKSEIFDDQFSVERPDGSNFTLKIRSTKLEDSAMYFCASSDSHSPLHFGNGTRLTVT.

This clonotype has more than one count but fewer than ten. The chain uses TRBV6-2 or TRBV6-3 and TRBJ1-1; D is ambiguous. Deletions cut 2 bases from V and 4 bases from J, with 5 bases between. Germline CDR1 is MNHEY and CDR2 is SVGEGT. The CDR3 spans 12 residues. The CDR3 reads CASSYLGTEAFF. CDR3 DNA: TGTGCCAGCAGTTACCTCGGCACTGAAGCTTTCTTT.

This clonotype has at least ten counts. The rearrangement uses TRBV5-1 and TRBJ1-2; D might be TRBD1 (6 bases). Germline CDR1 and CDR2: SGHRS and YFSETQ. V lost 4 bases and J lost 6, with 16 bases in between. This CDR3 has 14 amino acids. The CDR3 DNA reads TGCGCCAGCAGCCCCGAAGGACAGTCCCATGGCTACACCTTC. Residues: CASSPEGQSHGYTF.

This clonotype was found many times. The CDR3 region has the DNA TGTGCCAGCAGCCTCGGGACTAGCGGGAGCAATGAGCAGTTCTTC. Encoded protein: CASSLGTSGSNEQFF. The genes are TRBV6-5 and TRBJ2-1; 14 bases match TRBD2. Germline CDR1 MNHEY, CDR2 SVGAGI. The CDR3 is made up of 15 amino acids. Unmatched junction bases numbered 4, after V lost 6 bases and J lost 6 bases.

This chain connects TRBV28 to TRBJ1-2, with 7 bases identical to TRBD1. CDR1 is MDHEN, CDR2 SYDVKM, per germline. The CDR3 covers 13 residues. V gave up 7 bases and J gave up 9 bases; unmatched junction bases: 11. CDR3 bases: TGTGCCAGCACCCTAGGACAGGAATGGAGCTACACCTTC. Translation: CASTLGQEWSYTF.

In its sample, this clonotype was seen many times. The chain uses TRBV3-1 and TRBJ1-5, with a weak D call TRBD1 (6 bases). Germline V lookup: CDR1 LGHDT, CDR2 YNNKEL (reference sequence). The V end lost 2 bases, the J end lost 11 bases, and 13 bases lay between the germline ends. The length of the CDR3 is 13 residues. The CDR3: CASSQNRDGAQHF. The CDR3 DNA is TGTGCCAGCAGCCAAAACAGGGACGGGGCCCAGCATTTT.

This clonotype was detected once. The chain links TRBV28 to TRBJ2-7; 7 bases are a match to TRBD1. Per germline, CDR1 MDHEN and CDR2 SYDVKM. The V and J ends lost 5 bases and 5 bases, in that order; junction bases with no gene match: 3. The CDR3 spans 12 residues. CDR3 bases: TGTGCCAGCAGTGTGACAGGGAACGAGCAGTACTTC. Amino acids: CASSVTGNEQYF.

This chain's CDR3 is CASTRTFGETQYF. In DNA, the CDR3 is TGCGCCAGCACAAGGACATTCGGAGAGACCCAGTACTTC. The rearrangement joins TRBV5-1 to TRBJ2-5; a possible D gene is TRBD1 (5 bases). Trimming removed 6 bases from V and 4 bases from J, with 13 bases in between. Germline-derived CDR1 and CDR2 are SGHRS and YFSETQ. This CDR3 contains 13 residues.

This clonotype was recorded many times. This chain links TRBV3-1 with TRBJ2-7; TRBD2 is a possible D gene (7 bases). V lost 3 bases and J lost 0, with 12 bases in between. The CDR3 has 15 amino acids. Per the germline V gene, CDR1 is LGHDT and CDR2 is YNNKEL (reference sequence). This CDR3 is CASSQGASGSYEQYF. CDR3 bases: TGTGCCAGCAGCCAGGGGGCTAGCGGCTCCTACGAGCAGTACTTC.